The 2 T cell receptor beta chains reported below all come from one sample, sequenced in a study of blood T cells in healthy people across ages. Together with a sample-barcoded 5' primer, a J-beta primer mix was included in a second PCR lasting about 6 to 11 cycles. TCRdb used MiXCR to reprocess the 5' RACE reads, holding one entry per CDR3 protein. This sample has about 930,000 distinct CDR3 sequences; roughly 29% occur once, and the top ten carry 10% to 13%. This sample also belongs to another study, concerning T cells of mothers and their children.

The sequencing input was blood. These receptors were taken from a woman between 35 and 50 years old in good health.

This clonotype was seen a handful of times. This chain links TRBV7-2 with TRBJ1-4; no definite D call. V dropped 5 bases and J dropped 10 bases, with 11 bases sitting between them. The CDR3 sequence is 12 residues long. The V gene's germline CDR1 is SGHTA and CDR2 FQGNSA. The CDR3 here is CASSPEIGKLFF. The CDR3 DNA follows: TGTGCCAGCAGCCCGGAGATAGGAAAACTGTTTTTT. The full variable domain, with the rest looked up from reference TRBV7-2 and TRBJ1-4, is GAGVSQSPSNKVTEKGKDVELRCDPISGHTALYWYRQSLGQGLEFLIYFQGNSAPDKSGLPSDRFSAERTGGSVSTLTIQRTQQEDSAVYLCASSPEIGKLFFGSGTQLSVL.

Comment on this clonotype: A much bigger clone sits one base away, suggesting this may be a read error. The rearrangement joins TRBV5-1 to TRBJ2-5; D is possibly TRBD1 (6 bases). The V gene's germline CDR1 is SGHRS and CDR2 YFSETQ. The CDR3 contains 15 residues. CDR3 sequence reads: CASSPGDTFGEAQYF. In DNA form, the CDR3 reads TGCGCCAGCAGCCCCGGGGACACCTTTGGAGAGGCCCAGTACTTC.